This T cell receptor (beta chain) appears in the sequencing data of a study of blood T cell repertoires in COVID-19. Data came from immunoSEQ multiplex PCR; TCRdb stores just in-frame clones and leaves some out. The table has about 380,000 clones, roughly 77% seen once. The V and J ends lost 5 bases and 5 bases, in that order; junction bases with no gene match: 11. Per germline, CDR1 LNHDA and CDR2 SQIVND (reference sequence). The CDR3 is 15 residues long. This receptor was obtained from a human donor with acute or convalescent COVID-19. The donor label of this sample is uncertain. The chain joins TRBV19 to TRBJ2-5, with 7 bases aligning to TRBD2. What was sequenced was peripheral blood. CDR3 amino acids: CASSEWAGARETQYF. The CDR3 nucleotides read TGTGCCAGTAGTGAATGGGCGGGAGCTCGGGAGACCCAGTACTTC.